This TCR beta chain was recorded in a study of blood T cell repertoires in COVID-19. For the study at large: Donors in the United States, Italy and Spain gave samples during acute or convalescent COVID-19. Nucleic acid was either cDNA or gDNA, and it came from T cells, B-cell-depleted T cells, or PBMCs.

This CDR3 is built from 15 residues. The V gene end was trimmed by 4 bases and the J gene end by 3 bases; junction bases not matched to a gene: 5. Germline V gene sequence: CDR1 SEHNR, CDR2 FQNEAQ (reference sequence). This clone has only a few counts. Authors' methods: Using reference gene primer amplification, nucleated cell counts were estimated. Profiled with immunoSEQ multiplex PCR; TCRdb holds only in-frame clones, not every one. D and trimming come from the DNA, and the V and J calls and clone size come from that table. The sample has roughly 150,000 clones, about four fifths seen once. The TCR comes from a woman older than 75 with acute or convalescent COVID-19. The chain links TRBV7-9 to TRBJ1-4; 7 positions match TRBD1. The sequenced sample consisted of peripheral blood. CDR3 nucleotide sequence: TGTGCCAGCAGCTACAGGGGCAGGGCTAATGAAAAACTGTTTTTT. It encodes CASSYRGRANEKLFF.